Listed below are T cell receptor beta chains from one sample, sequenced in a study of shared clonotypes between healthy human individuals. Repertoires were generated with immunoSEQ multiplex PCR, while TCRdb's copy carries only in-frame clones and drops some. The sample carries 1,500,000 or so clones, more than 95% recorded once. Sequencing was carried out using naive CD4+ T cells sorted from blood. These receptors were obtained from a man aged 30 to 39 in good health. Both conserved end residues are trimmed from each CDR3.

J: TRBJ1-2; V: TRBV6-5; CDR3: ATRTSYGYT
J: TRBJ2-5; V: TRBV5-1; CDR3: ASSRDYGETQY
J: TRBJ1-4; V: TRBV5-1; CDR3: ASSQTLGPGGDSEKLF
J: TRBJ2-7; V: TRBV5-5; CDR3: ASSPLLAGGRTYEQY
J: TRBJ2-7; V: TRBV5-1; CDR3: ASSLDRSVYEQY
J: TRBJ2-5; V: TRBV11-2; CDR3: ASSLGRTSGSEYQETQY
J: TRBJ2-3; V: TRBV7-2; CDR3: ASSQEGVSQY
J: TRBJ2-5; V: TRBV4-1; CDR3: ASRLAVGGIQETQY
J: TRBJ2-1; V: TRBV9; CDR3: ASSVVGTKEQF
J: TRBJ2-1; V: TRBV5-1; CDR3: ASSSRDRGYNEQF